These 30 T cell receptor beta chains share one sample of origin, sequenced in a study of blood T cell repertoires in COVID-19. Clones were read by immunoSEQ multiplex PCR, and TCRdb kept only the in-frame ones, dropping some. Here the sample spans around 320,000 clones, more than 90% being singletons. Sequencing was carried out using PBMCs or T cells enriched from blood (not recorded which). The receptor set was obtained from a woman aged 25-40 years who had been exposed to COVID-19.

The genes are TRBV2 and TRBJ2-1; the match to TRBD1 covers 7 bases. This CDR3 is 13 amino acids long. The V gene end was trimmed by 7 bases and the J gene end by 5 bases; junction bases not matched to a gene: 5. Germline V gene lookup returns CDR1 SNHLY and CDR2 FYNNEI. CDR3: CASNIGTDNEQFF. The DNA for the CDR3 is TGTGCCAGCAATATCGGGACAGACAATGAGCAGTTCTTC.

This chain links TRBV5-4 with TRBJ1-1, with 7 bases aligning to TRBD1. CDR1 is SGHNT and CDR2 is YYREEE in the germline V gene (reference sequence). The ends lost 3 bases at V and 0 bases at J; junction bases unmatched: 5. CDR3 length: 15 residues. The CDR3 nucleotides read TGTGCCAGCAGCTCGCGACAGGGAATGAACACTGAAGCTTTCTTT. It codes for CASSSRQGMNTEAFF.

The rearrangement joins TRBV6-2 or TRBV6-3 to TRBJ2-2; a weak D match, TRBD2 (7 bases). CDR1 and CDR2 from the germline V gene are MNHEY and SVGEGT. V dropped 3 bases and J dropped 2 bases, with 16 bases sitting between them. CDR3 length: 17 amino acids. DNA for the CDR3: TGTGCCAGCAGTTATATCCGGGGGGCTAGAAACACCGGGGAGCTGTTTTTT. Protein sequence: CASSYIRGARNTGELFF.

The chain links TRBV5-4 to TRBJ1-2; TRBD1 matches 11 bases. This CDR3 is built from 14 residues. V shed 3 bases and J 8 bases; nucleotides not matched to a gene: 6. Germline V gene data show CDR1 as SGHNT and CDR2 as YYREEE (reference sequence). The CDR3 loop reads CASSSPGQGVGYTF. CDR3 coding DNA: TGTGCCAGCAGCTCTCCGGGACAGGGGGTAGGCTACACCTTC.

The CDR3 nucleotides are TGTGCCAGCAGCCTTGATAGCGGGCTAGCCAAAAACATTCAGTACTTC. This gives the protein CASSLDSGLAKNIQYF. The chain carries TRBV2 and TRBJ2-4; TRBD2 aligns across 7 bases. This CDR3 spans 16 amino acids. The germline V gene encodes CDR1 SNHLY and CDR2 FYNNEI. The J segment lost 0 bases and the V segment lost 6 bases, leaving 8 bases of the junction unmatched.

The CDR3 DNA reads TGTGCCAGCAGCCGCGACAGAGAAGAGACCCAGTACTTC. This encodes CASSRDREETQYF. This chain uses TRBV5-4 with TRBJ2-5; tentatively, D is TRBD1 (5 bases). The V end lost 4 bases, the J end lost 3 bases, and 10 bases lay between the germline ends. CDR1 is SGHNT, CDR2 YYREEE, per germline (reference sequence). This CDR3 is 13 amino acids long.

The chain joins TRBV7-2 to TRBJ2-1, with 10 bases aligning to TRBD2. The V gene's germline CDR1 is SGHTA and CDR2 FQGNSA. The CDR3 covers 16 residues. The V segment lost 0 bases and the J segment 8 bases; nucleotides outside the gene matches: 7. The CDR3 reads CASSLAASGGAYEQFF. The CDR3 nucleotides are TGTGCCAGCAGCTTAGCGGCCAGCGGGGGGGCTTATGAGCAGTTCTTC.

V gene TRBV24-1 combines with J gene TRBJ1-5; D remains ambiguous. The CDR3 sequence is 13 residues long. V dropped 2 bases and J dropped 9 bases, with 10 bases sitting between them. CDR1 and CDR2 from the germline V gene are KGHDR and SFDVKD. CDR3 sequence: CATSDWGEGPQHF. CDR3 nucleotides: TGTGCCACCAGTGATTGGGGAGAGGGGCCCCAGCATTTT.

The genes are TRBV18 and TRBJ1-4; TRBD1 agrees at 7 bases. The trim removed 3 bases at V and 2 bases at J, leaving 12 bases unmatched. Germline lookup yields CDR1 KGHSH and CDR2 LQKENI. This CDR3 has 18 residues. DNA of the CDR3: TGTGCCAGCTCACCGACCGGTTATAGGGGGCCGACTAATGAAAAACTGTTTTTT. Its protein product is CASSPTGYRGPTNEKLFF.

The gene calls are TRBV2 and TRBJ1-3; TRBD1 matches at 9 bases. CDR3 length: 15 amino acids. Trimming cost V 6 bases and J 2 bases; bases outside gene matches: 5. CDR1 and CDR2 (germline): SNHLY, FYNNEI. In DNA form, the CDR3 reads TGTGCCAGCAGGTTTGGGACAGGGACTGGAAACACCATATATTTT. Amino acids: CASRFGTGTGNTIYF.

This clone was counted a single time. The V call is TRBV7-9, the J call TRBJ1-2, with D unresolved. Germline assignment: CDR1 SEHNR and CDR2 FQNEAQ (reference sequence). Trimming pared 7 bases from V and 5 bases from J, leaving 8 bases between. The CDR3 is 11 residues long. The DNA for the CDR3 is TGTGCCAGCAACCGACTGTATGGCTACACCTTC. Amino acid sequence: CASNRLYGYTF.

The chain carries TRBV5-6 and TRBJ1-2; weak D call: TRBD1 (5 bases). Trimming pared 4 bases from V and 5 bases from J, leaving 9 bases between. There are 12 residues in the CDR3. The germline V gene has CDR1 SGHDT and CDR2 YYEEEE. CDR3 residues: CASSPDRYGYTF. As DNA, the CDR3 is TGTGCCAGCAGCCCCGACAGATATGGCTACACCTTC. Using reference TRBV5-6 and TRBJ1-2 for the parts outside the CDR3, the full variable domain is DAGVTQSPTHLIKTRGQQVTLRCSPKSGHDTVSWYQQALGQGPQFIFQYYEEEERQRGNFPDRFSGHQFPNYSSELNVNALLLGDSALYLCASSPDRYGYTFGSGTRLTVV.

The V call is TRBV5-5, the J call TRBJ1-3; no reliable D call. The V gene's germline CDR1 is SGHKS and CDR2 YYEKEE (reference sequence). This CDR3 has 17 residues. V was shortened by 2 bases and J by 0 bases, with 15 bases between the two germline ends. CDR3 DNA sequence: TGTGCCAGCAGCTTTATGTCCGGAGGATACTCTGGAAACACCATATATTTT. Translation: CASSFMSGGYSGNTIYF. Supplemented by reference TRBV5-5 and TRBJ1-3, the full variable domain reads DAGVTQSPTHLIKTRGQQVTLRCSPISGHKSVSWYQQVLGQGPQFIFQYYEKEERGRGNFPDRFSARQFPNYSSELNVNALLLGDSALYLCASSFMSGGYSGNTIYFGEGSWLTVV.

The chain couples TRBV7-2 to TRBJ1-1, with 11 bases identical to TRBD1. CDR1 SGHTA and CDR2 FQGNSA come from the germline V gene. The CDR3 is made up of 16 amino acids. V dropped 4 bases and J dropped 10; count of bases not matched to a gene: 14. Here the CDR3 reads CASSYSPPGQGGRAFF. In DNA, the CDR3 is TGTGCCAGCAGCTACTCGCCCCCGGGACAGGGGGGTCGAGCTTTCTTT.

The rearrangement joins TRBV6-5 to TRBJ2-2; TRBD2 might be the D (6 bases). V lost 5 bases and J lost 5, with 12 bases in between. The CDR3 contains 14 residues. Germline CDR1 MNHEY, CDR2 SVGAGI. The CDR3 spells CASSQVEGTGELFF. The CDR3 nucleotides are TGTGCCAGCAGTCAGGTGGAGGGAACCGGGGAGCTGTTTTTT.

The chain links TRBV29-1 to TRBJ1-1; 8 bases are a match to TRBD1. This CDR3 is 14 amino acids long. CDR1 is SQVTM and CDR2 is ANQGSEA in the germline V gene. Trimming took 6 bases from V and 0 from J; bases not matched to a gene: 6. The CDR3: CSVPHRGVNTEAFF. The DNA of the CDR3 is TGCAGCGTCCCCCACAGGGGGGTGAACACTGAAGCTTTCTTT. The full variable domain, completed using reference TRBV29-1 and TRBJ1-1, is SAVISQKPSRDICQRGTSLTIQCQVDSQVTMMFWYRQQPGQSLTLIATANQGSEATYESGFVIDKFPISRPNLTFSTLTVSNMSPEDSSIYLCSVPHRGVNTEAFFGQGTRLTVV.

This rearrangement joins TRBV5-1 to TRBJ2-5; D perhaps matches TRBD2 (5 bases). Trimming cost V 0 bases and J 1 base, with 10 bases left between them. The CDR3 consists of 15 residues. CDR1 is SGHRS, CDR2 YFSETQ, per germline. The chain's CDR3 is CASSLAGLAQETQYF. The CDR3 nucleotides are TGCGCCAGCAGCTTGGCTGGCCTAGCCCAAGAGACCCAGTACTTC.

CDR3 region: CASSQDLGGGEDTQYF. The CDR3, as DNA: TGCGCCAGCAGCCAAGATTTAGGGGGGGGCGAAGATACGCAGTATTTT. This sequence joins TRBV4-3 and TRBJ2-3; tentative D call: TRBD2 (7 bases). Trimming stripped 0 bases from V and 5 bases from J, with 15 bases between. The CDR3 totals 16 residues. In germline, CDR1 is LGHNA, CDR2 YSLEER.

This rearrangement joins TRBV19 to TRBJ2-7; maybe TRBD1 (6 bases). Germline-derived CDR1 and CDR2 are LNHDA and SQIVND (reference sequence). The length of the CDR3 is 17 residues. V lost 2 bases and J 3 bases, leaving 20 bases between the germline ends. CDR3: CASSIRPGQNRVYEQYF. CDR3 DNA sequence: TGTGCCAGTAGTATACGTCCAGGACAGAATAGAGTCTACGAGCAGTACTTC.

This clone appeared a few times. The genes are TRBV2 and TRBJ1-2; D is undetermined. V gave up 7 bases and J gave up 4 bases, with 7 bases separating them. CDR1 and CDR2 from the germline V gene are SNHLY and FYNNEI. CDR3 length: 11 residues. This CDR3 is CASIYSYGYTF. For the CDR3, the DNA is TGTGCCAGCATTTATAGCTATGGCTACACCTTC.

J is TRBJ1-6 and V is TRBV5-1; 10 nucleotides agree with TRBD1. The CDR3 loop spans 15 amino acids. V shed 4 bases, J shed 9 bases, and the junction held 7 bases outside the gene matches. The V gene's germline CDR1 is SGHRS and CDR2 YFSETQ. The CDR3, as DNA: TGCGCCAGCAGCCTTGCGGGACAGGGGAGTTCACCCCTCCACTTT. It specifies CASSLAGQGSSPLHF.

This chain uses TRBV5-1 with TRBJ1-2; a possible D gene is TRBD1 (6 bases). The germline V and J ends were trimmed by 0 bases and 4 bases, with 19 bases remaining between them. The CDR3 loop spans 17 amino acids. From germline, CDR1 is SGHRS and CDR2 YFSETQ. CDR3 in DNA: TGCGCCAGCAGCTTGGCGACAGGAGCCTCGGTCGCCTATGGCTACACCTTC. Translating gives CASSLATGASVAYGYTF.

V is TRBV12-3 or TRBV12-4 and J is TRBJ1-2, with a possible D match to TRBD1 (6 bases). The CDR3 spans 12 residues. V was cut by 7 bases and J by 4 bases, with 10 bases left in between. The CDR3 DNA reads TGTGCCAGCACTAGGGGGTTCTATGGCTACACCTTC. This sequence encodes CASTRGFYGYTF.

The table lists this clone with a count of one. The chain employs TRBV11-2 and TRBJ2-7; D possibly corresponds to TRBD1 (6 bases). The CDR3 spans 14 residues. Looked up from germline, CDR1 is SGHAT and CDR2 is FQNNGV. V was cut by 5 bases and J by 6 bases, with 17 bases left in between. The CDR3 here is CASSPDRPLREQYF. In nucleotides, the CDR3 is TGTGCCAGCAGCCCTGACAGGCCTTTGCGCGAGCAGTACTTC. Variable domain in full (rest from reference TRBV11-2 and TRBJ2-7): EAGVAQSPRYKIIEKRQSVAFWCNPISGHATLYWYQQILGQGPKLLIQFQNNGVVDDSQLPKDRFSAERLKGVDSTLKIQPAKLEDSAVYLCASSPDRPLREQYFGPGTRLTVT.

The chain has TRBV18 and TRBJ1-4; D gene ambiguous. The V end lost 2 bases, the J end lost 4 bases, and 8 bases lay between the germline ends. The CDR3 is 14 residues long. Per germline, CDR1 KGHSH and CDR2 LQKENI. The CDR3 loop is CASSPYPSNEKLFF. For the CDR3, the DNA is TGTGCCAGCTCACCATACCCGAGTAATGAAAAACTGTTTTTT.

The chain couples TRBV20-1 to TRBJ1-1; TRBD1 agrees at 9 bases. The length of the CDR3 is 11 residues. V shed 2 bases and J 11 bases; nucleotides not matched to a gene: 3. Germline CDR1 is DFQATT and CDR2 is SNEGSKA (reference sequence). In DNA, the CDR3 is TGCAGTGCTAGATTCGGACAGGGGGCTTTCTTT. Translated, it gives CSARFGQGAFF.

The CDR3 loop reads CASSQQGETYEQYF. CDR3 in DNA: TGTGCCAGCAGCCAACAGGGGGAGACCTACGAGCAGTACTTC. V usage is TRBV4-2 and J usage is TRBJ2-7; 7 positions agree with TRBD1. Trimming cost V 2 bases and J 2 bases; bases outside gene matches: 3. The CDR3 runs to 14 residues. Germline CDR1 and CDR2: LGHNA and YNFKEQ.

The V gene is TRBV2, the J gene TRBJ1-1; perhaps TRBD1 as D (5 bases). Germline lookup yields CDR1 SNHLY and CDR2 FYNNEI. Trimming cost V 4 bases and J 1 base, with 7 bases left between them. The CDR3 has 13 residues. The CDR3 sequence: CASSGQKNTEAFF. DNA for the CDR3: TGTGCCAGCAGTGGACAGAAGAACACTGAAGCTTTCTTT.

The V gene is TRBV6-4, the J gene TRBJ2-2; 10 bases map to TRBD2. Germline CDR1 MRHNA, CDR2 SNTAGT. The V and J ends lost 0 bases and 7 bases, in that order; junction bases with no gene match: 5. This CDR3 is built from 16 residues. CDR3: CASSDSSGGAFGELFF. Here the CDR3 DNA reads TGTGCCAGCAGTGACTCAAGCGGGGGGGCGTTCGGGGAGCTGTTTTTT.

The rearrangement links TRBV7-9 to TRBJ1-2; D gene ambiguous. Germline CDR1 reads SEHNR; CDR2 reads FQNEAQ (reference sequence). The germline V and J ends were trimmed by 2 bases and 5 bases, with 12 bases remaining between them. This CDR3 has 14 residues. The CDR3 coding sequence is TGTGCCAGCAGCTTAACCCAACCAGGATATGGCTACACCTTC. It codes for CASSLTQPGYGYTF.